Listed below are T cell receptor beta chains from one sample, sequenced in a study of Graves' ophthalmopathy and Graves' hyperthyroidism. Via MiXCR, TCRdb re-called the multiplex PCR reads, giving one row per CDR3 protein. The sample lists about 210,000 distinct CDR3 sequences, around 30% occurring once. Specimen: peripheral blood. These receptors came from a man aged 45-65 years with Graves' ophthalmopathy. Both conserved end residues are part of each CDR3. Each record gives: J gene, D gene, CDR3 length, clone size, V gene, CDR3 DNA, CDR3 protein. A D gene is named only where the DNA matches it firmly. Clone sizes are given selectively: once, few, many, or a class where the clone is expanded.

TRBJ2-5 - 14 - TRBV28 TGTGCCAGCAGTACCGTCCACCTGGGGGAGACCCAGTACTTC CASSTVHLGETQYF
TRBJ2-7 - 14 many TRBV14 TGTGCCAGCAGCCAAGATTATCGAGACTACGAGCAGTACTTC CASSQDYRDYEQYF
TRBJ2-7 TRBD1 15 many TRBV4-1 TGCGCCAGCAGCCGCGAGATGGGACAGGGAGACGAGCAGTACTTC CASSREMGQGDEQYF
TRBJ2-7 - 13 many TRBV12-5 TGTGCTAGTGGTTTGTCAGAGACCTACGAGCAGTACTTC CASGLSETYEQYF
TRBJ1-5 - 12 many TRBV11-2 TGTGCCAGCAGCTTAACCGGTCAGCCCCAGCATTTT CASSLTGQPQHF
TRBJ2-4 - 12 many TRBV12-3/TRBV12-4 TGTGCCAGCAGCCCCACCAAAAACATTCAGTACTTC CASSPTKNIQYF
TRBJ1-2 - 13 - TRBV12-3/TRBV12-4 TGTGCCAGCAGCGTCGGGACGTTCTATGGCTACACCTTC CASSVGTFYGYTF
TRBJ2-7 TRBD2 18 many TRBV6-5 TGTGCCAACACGGGGGCGAGAGCGGGAGCGGGAAACTCCTACGAGCAGTACTTC CANTGARAGAGNSYEQYF
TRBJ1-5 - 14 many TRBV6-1 TGTGCCAGCAGTGAAAATATGGGCAATCAGCCCCAGCATTTT CASSENMGNQPQHF
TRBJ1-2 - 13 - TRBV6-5 TGTGCCAGCAGTTATGGGGGCGTAGGCGGCTACACCTTC CASSYGGVGGYTF
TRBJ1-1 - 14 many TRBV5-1 TGCGCCAGCAGCTTGGTGGGGGCTGACACTGAAGCTTTCTTT CASSLVGADTEAFF
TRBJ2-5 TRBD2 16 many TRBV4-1 TGCGCCAGCAGCCAAGGACTAGCAGTGCTTCAAGAGACCCAGTACTTC CASSQGLAVLQETQYF
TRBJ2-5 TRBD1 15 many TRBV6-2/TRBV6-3 TGTGCCAGCAGTCCTCAACTTCTACAGGGGGAGACCCAGTACTTC CASSPQLLQGETQYF
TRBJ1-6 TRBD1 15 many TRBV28 TGTGCCAGCAGGGACAGGGGCACATATAATTCACCCCTCCACTTT CASRDRGTYNSPLHF
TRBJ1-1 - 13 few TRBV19 TGTGCCAGTAGTATCAGTCGTAAAACTGAAGCTTTCTTT CASSISRKTEAFF
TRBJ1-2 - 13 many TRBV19 TGTGCCAGGGAGAGGGCCTCCGCGGGGGGCTACACCTTC CARERASAGGYTF
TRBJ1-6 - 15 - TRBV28 TGTGCCAGCATCCCTGGGGGCGCGGGTAATTCACCCCTCCACTTT CASIPGGAGNSPLHF
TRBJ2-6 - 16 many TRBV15 TGTGCCACCAGCAGAGCAGGGAACTCTGGGGCCAACGTCCTGACTTTC CATSRAGNSGANVLTF
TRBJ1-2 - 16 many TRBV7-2 TGTGCCAGCAGCTCTGACAGGACACTTGGTTTCGGGGGCTACACCTTC CASSSDRTLGFGGYTF
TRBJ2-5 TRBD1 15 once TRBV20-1 TGCAGTGCTGTTGACCGGGACAGGGGTGGAGAGACCCAGTACTTC CSAVDRDRGGETQYF
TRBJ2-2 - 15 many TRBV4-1 TGCGCCAGCAGCCAACAACAGGGATGGGTCGGGGAGCTGTTTTTT CASSQQQGWVGELFF
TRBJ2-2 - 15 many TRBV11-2 TGTGCCAGCAGCTTAGTCAGAGGGAGCACCGGGGAGCTGTTTTTT CASSLVRGSTGELFF
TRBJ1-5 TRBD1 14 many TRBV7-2 TGTGCCAGCAGCTCCTACAGGGGTGGTCAGCCCCAGCATTTT CASSSYRGGQPQHF